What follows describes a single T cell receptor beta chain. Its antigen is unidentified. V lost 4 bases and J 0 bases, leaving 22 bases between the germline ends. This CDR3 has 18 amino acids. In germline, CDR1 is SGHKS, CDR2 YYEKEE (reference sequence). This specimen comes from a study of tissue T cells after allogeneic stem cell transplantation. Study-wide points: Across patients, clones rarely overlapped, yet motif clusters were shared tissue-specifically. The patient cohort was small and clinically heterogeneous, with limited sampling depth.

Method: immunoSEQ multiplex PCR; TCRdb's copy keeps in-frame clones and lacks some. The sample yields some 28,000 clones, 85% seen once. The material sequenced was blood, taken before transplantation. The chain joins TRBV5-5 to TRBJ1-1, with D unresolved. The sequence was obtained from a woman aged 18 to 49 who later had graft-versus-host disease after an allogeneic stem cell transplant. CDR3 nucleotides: TGTGCCAGCAGCCCCTCCAAGGAGACTGACTTCCTGAACACTGAAGCTTTCTTT. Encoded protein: CASSPSKETDFLNTEAFF.